This is a list of T cell receptor beta chains from one sample in a study of T-cell memory formation after mild COVID-19. A single record per CDR3 protein comes from TCRdb applying MiXCR to the 5' RACE reads. The repertoire includes 180,000 or so distinct CDR3 sequences, around 16% of them detected once, and about 1.9% sits in the top ten. The sample consisted of PBMCs or a T cell subset sorted from them (not recorded which). These TCRs come from an adult woman who had mild COVID-19 (a few samples of this study predate the infection). Cell type and time point are not known. The CDR3 runs from the conserved cysteine through the conserved F or W. A D gene is named only where the DNA matches it firmly.

D	J	V	CDR3
.	TRBJ1-5	TRBV20-1	CSARDSRRDGVPQHF
.	TRBJ1-5	TRBV27	CASSFRVSNQPQHF
.	TRBJ1-1	TRBV6-5	CASSPTGSTEAFF
.	TRBJ1-3	TRBV3-1	CASSPSDRISGNTIYF
.	TRBJ2-2	TRBV6-1	CASSEALMGAANTGELFF
.	TRBJ2-1	TRBV7-2	CARLANNEQFF
TRBD1	TRBJ2-3	TRBV20-1	CSARDLNRGITDTQYF
.	TRBJ1-1	TRBV20-1	CSAPRTRMNTEAFF
.	TRBJ2-1	TRBV12-3/TRBV12-4	CASSLPSHVQGSYNEQFF
TRBD2	TRBJ2-7	TRBV6-2/TRBV6-3	CASSTGTSGRDYEQYF
.	TRBJ2-1	TRBV7-2	CASSLGGAGDNEQFF
.	TRBJ2-1	TRBV10-3	CAISRRQGESDEQFF
.	TRBJ2-2	TRBV5-1	CASSPPGTGELFF
.	TRBJ1-1	TRBV20-1	CSARVEGEMNTEAFF
.	TRBJ1-2	TRBV6-1	CASSEAGLLYGYTF
TRBD2	TRBJ2-1	TRBV4-1	CASSQVVEGTNNEQFF
.	TRBJ2-5	TRBV12-3/TRBV12-4	CASSSAGQAQYF
.	TRBJ1-6	TRBV6-5	CASSYGGVDNSPLHF
TRBD2	TRBJ2-7	TRBV6-2/TRBV6-3	CASAYVRKWGTIFPYEQYF
.	TRBJ1-1	TRBV20-1	CSAREAADRSYEAFF
.	TRBJ2-1	TRBV29-1	CSVVKGRYNEQFF
TRBD2	TRBJ2-1	TRBV7-3	CASSLRGLAGGVPSYNEQFF
.	TRBJ2-5	TRBV7-7	CASSLGDLQTQYF
TRBD2	TRBJ2-1	TRBV20-1	CSVLAGKPWEQFF
TRBD2	TRBJ2-3	TRBV9	CASSLTGLAGTDTQYF
.	TRBJ2-1	TRBV15	CATSRARQGRYNEQFF
.	TRBJ2-3	TRBV3-1	CASSQGQTSTDTQYF